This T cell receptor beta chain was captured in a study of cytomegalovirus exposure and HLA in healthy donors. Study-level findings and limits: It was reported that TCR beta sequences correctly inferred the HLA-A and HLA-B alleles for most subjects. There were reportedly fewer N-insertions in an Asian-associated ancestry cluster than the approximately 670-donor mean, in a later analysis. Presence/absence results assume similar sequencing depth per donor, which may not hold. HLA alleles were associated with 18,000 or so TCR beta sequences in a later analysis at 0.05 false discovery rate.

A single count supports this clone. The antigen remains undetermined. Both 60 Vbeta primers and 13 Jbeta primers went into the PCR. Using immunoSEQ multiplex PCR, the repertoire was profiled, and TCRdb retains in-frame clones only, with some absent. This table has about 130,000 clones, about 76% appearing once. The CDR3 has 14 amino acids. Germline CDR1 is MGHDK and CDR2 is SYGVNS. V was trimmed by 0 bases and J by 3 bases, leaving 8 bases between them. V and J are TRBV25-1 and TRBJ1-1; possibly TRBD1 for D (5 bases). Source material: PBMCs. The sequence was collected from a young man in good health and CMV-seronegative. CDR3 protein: CASSEYGGYTEAFF. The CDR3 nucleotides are TGTGCCAGCAGTGAATACGGGGGGTACACTGAAGCTTTCTTT.